A selection of T cell receptor beta chains follows, all from one sample in a study of blood T cell repertoires in COVID-19. Only in-frame clones appear in the TCRdb table, and some are missing; sequencing was by immunoSEQ multiplex PCR. The sample lists hundreds of thousands of clones, around 89% occurring once. Sequenced: peripheral blood. The receptors here all came from a man in his forties with acute or convalescent COVID-19. CDR3s include the opening cysteine and the closing phenylalanine or tryptophan. A D gene is named only where the DNA matches it firmly. Size is omitted from some rows. Given values are once, few, many or a class for expanded clones.

D gene,V gene,clone size,J gene,CDR3 DNA,CDR3 protein
-,TRBV9,-,TRBJ2-2,TGTGCCAGCAGCGTCTTCAACACCGGGGAGCTGTTTTTT,CASSVFNTGELFF
TRBD1,TRBV6-5,-,TRBJ1-1,TGTGCCGCCCTGGACAGGGCGAACACTGAAGCTTTCTTT,CAALDRANTEAFF
TRBD2,TRBV6-2/TRBV6-3,-,TRBJ2-2,TGTGCCAGCAGTTACTCCACTAGCGGGGGGGTAAACACCGGGGAGCTGTTTTTT,CASSYSTSGGVNTGELFF
-,TRBV28,many,TRBJ1-2,TGTGCCAGCAGTTTGTTAAGGGGCTGGAACTATGGCTACACCTTC,CASSLLRGWNYGYTF
-,TRBV27,-,TRBJ2-7,TGTGCCAGCAGTTTATCCACAGTGTCAGACTACGAGCAGTACTTC,CASSLSTVSDYEQYF
TRBD1,TRBV19,many,TRBJ1-6,TGTGCCAGTAGGATGGCAGGGGGTGGTTCACCCCTCCACTTT,CASRMAGGGSPLHF
-,TRBV18,few,TRBJ1-1,TGTGCCAGCTCACCATACACTTTATCAGGGCTTGCTATGAACACTGAAGCTTTCTTT,CASSPYTLSGLAMNTEAFF
-,TRBV10-1,-,TRBJ1-2,TGCGCCAGCAGTCCGGGGGGCGAAAGGGACTATGGCTACACCTTC,CASSPGGERDYGYTF
TRBD1,TRBV27,-,TRBJ2-1,TGTGCCAGCAGTTTTGGAGGACAGGTCAATGAGCAGTTCTTC,CASSFGGQVNEQFF
TRBD1,TRBV27,once,TRBJ2-7,TGTGCCAGCAGTTTCGGACAGGGCGCCATCTTCCAGTACTTC,CASSFGQGAIFQYF
-,TRBV28,-,TRBJ1-6,TGTGCCAGCATCAGAGGGGGGGTTCATTCACCCCTCCACTTT,CASIRGGVHSPLHF
-,TRBV4-2,-,TRBJ1-1,TGTGCCAGCAGCCAAGACGTGACGGCACTCCCGGGAGCTTTCTTT,CASSQDVTALPGAFF
TRBD1,TRBV19,-,TRBJ1-1,TGTGCCAGCGGGAGAACAGGGGGCGTTGACACTGAAGCTTTCTTT,CASGRTGGVDTEAFF
-,TRBV5-1,once,TRBJ1-2,TGCGCCAGCGGCCGGGAGTCGCGGGGCTACACCTTC,CASGRESRGYTF
TRBD1,TRBV18,-,TRBJ1-1,TGTGCCAGCTCACCTAACAGGGGTGATGAAGCTTTCTTT,CASSPNRGDEAFF
TRBD2,TRBV28,-,TRBJ2-5,TGTGCCAGCAGCCCCGCCCCTAGCGGACCAAAAGAGACCCAGTACTTC,CASSPAPSGPKETQYF
-,TRBV19,-,TRBJ2-5,TGTGCCAGTAGTAGGGGAGTACAAGAGACCCAGTACTTC,CASSRGVQETQYF
-,TRBV6-6,-,TRBJ2-2,TGTGCCAGCAGCCGTAGCGTGAACACCGGGGAGCTGTTTTTT,CASSRSVNTGELFF
-,TRBV7-8,-,TRBJ2-7,TGTGCCAGCAGCTCCTCAGTGGGGGACATAAAATCCTACGAGCAGTACTTC,CASSSSVGDIKSYEQYF
-,TRBV9,-,TRBJ1-1,TGTGCCAGCAGCCCAGGGCTGAACACTGAAGCTTTCTTT,CASSPGLNTEAFF
TRBD2,TRBV6-4,-,TRBJ2-1,TGTGCCAGCAGTCCGGGACTAGATTACAATGAGCAGTTCTTC,CASSPGLDYNEQFF
-,TRBV6-5,-,TRBJ2-1,TGTGCCAGCAGTCCCGGGGACAATGAGCAGTTCTTC,CASSPGDNEQFF
TRBD1,TRBV5-1,-,TRBJ1-1,TGCGCCAGCAGCTCCTTACAGGGGGCTACTGAAGCTTTCTTT,CASSSLQGATEAFF
TRBD1,TRBV7-9,few,TRBJ1-2,TGTGCCAGCAGCTTAGGCAGGGGGTATGGCTACACCTTC,CASSLGRGYGYTF
-,TRBV5-4,once,TRBJ2-7,TGTGCCAGCAGCCCTACGGGCGCGGGAACCTACGAGCAGTACTTC,CASSPTGAGTYEQYF
TRBD2,TRBV27,-,TRBJ2-7,TGTGCCAGCAGGGAGAGCGGGAGCTCCTACGAGCAGTACTTC,CASRESGSSYEQYF
TRBD1,TRBV4-1,-,TRBJ1-2,TGCGCCAGCAGCCCAGGACAGGCGATCTATGGCTACACCTTC,CASSPGQAIYGYTF
TRBD1,TRBV7-9,-,TRBJ1-2,TGTGCCAGCAGCTCCCGGGACAGGCACTCCTATGGCTACACCTTC,CASSSRDRHSYGYTF
-,TRBV27,-,TRBJ1-1,TGTGCCAGCAGTTTCTTCGCAGGCTCGAACACTGAAGCTTTCTTT,CASSFFAGSNTEAFF
-,TRBV7-9,-,TRBJ1-2,TGTGCCAGCAGCTTATCAGGGGCGTCGATATCCTATGGCTACACCTTC,CASSLSGASISYGYTF
-,TRBV12-5,-,TRBJ2-5,TGTGCTAGTGGTTTTGGGGGGGCGGAGACCCAGTACTTC,CASGFGGAETQYF
-,TRBV6-2/TRBV6-3,-,TRBJ2-1,TGTGCCAGCAGTAACAACCTAGGCAATGAGCAGTTCTTC,CASSNNLGNEQFF
-,TRBV7-2,-,TRBJ2-4,TGTGCCAGCAGCTTAAGAGGGGGTAGGGCCAAAAACATTCAGTACTTC,CASSLRGGRAKNIQYF
TRBD1,TRBV13,-,TRBJ1-2,TGTGCCAGCAGCCCCGAGGACAGGGAGAACTATGGCTACACCTTC,CASSPEDRENYGYTF
TRBD2,TRBV3-1/TRBV3-2,-,TRBJ2-3,TGTGCCAGCAGCCCGACTAGCGGGGGGGGAGATACGCAGTATTTT,CASSPTSGGGDTQYF
-,TRBV5-1,-,TRBJ2-7,TGCGCCAGCAGCTTGCGTAGCGCCCACTACGAGCAGTACTTC,CASSLRSAHYEQYF
-,TRBV2,once,TRBJ2-6,TGTGCCAGCAGCCGGACGGGGGGCTCAGGGGCCAACGTCCTGACTTTC,CASSRTGGSGANVLTF
TRBD1,TRBV2,-,TRBJ1-5,TGTGCCAGCAGCGTGGACAGGGGTCAGCCCCAGCATTTT,CASSVDRGQPQHF